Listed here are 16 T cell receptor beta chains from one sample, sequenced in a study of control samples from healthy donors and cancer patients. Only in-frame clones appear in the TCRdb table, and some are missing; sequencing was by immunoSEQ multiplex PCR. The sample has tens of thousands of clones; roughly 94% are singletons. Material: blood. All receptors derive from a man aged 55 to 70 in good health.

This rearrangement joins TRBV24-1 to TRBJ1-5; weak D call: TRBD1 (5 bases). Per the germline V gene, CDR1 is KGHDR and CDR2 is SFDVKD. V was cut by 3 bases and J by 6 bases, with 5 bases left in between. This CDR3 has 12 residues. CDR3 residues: CATSDRGQPQHF. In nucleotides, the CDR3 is TGTGCCACCAGTGATAGGGGTCAGCCCCAGCATTTT.

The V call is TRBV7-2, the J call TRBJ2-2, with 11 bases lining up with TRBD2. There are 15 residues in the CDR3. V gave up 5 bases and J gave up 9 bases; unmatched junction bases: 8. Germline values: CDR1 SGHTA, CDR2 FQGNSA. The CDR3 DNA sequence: TGTGCCAGCAGCCCAAGGACTAGCGGGCTGAGGGAGCTGTTTTTT. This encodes CASSPRTSGLRELFF.

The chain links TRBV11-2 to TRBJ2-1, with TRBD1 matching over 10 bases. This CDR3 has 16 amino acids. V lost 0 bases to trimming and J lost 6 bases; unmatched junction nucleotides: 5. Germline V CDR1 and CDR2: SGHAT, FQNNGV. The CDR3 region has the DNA TGTGCCAGCAGCTTAGACAGGACAGGGGGAGGCAATGAGCAGTTCTTC. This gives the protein CASSLDRTGGGNEQFF.

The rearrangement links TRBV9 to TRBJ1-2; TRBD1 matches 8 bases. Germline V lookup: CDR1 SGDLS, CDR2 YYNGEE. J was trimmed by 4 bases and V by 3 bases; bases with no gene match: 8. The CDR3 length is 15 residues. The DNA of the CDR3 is TGTGCCAGCAGCGCCAGAAACAGGGGGGGCTATGGCTACACCTTC. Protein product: CASSARNRGGYGYTF.

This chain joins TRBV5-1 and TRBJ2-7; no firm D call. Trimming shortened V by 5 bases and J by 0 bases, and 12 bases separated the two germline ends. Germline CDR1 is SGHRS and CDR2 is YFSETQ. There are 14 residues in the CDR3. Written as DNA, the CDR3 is TGCGCCAGCAGGGTCGTCCATAGCTCCTACGAGCAGTACTTC. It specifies CASRVVHSSYEQYF.

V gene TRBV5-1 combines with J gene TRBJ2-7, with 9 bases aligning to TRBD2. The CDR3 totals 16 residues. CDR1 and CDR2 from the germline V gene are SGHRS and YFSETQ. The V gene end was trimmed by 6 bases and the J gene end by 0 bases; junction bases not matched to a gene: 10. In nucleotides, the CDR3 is TGCGCCAGCATGATAAGCGGGGGGCTCAGCTCCTACGAGCAGTACTTC. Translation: CASMISGGLSSYEQYF.

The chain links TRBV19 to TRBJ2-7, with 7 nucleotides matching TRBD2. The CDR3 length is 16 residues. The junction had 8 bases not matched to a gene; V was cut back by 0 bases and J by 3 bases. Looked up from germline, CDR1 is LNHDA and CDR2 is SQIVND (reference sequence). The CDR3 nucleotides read TGTGCCAGTAGTATAGATGGGACGGGGGGAGTCTACGAGCAGTACTTC. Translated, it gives CASSIDGTGGVYEQYF.

This CDR3 is CATGLGQTFYSNQPQHF. In DNA, the CDR3 is TGTGCCACTGGACTGGGACAGACCTTTTATAGCAATCAGCCCCAGCATTTT. This chain links TRBV19 with TRBJ1-5; 7 nucleotides align to TRBD1. The CDR3 has 17 residues. The germline CDR1 and CDR2 sequences are LNHDA and SQIVND (reference sequence). The junction had 15 bases not matched to a gene; V was cut back by 10 bases and J by 0 bases.

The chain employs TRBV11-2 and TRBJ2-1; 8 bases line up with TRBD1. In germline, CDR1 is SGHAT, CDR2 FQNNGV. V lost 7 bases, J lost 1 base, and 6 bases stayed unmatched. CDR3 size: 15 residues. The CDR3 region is CASKITGGSYNEQFF. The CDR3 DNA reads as TGTGCCAGCAAGATAACAGGGGGGTCCTACAATGAGCAGTTCTTC.

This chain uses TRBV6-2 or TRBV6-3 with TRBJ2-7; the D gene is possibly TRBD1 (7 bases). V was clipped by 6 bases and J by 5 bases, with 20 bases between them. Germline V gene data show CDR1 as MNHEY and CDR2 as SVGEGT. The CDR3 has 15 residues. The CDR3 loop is CASSPEEGARNEQYF. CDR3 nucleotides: TGTGCCAGCAGCCCCGAGGAGGGGGCGAGAAACGAGCAGTACTTC.

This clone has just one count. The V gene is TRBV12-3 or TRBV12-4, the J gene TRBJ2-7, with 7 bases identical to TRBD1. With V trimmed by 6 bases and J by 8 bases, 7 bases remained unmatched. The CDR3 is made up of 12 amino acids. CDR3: CASRLSGGKQYF. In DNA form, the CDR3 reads TGTGCCAGCAGGCTTTCAGGGGGTAAGCAGTACTTC.

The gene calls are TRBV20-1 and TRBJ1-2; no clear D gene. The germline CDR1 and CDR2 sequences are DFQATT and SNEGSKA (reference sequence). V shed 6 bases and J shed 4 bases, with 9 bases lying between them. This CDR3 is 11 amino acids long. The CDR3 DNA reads TGCAGTGCCCGAGACCGCTATGGCTACACCTTC. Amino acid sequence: CSARDRYGYTF.

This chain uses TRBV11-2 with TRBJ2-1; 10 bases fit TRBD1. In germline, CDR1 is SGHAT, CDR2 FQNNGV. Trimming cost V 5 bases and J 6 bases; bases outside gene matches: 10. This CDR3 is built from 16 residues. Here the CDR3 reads CASSTYGTGASNEQFF. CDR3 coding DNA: TGTGCCAGCAGCACATACGGGACAGGGGCGTCCAATGAGCAGTTCTTC.

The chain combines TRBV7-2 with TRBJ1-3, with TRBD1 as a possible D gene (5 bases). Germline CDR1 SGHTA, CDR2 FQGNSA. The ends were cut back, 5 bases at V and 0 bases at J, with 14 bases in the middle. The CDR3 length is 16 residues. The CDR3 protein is CASSRPGDFSGNTIYF. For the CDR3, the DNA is TGTGCCAGCAGCCGCCCTGGGGACTTCTCTGGAAACACCATATATTTT.

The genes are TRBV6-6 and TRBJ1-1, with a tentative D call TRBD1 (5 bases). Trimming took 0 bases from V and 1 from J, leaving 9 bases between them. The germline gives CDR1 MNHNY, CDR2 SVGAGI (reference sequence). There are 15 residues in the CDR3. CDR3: CASSYSQGTNTEAFF. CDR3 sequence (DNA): TGTGCCAGCAGTTACTCTCAGGGCACGAACACTGAAGCTTTCTTT.

CDR3 residues: CASSKDNSNQPQHF. The CDR3 bases are TGTGCCAGCAGTAAGGACAATAGCAATCAGCCCCAGCATTTT. The chain carries TRBV2 and TRBJ1-5, with D possibly TRBD1 on 5 matching bases. The CDR3 extends over 14 amino acids. V dropped 5 bases and J dropped 0 bases, with 8 bases sitting between them. Germline V lookup: CDR1 SNHLY, CDR2 FYNNEI.